The sequence of this T cell receptor (beta chain) was determined in a study of T cell responses to AZD1222 COVID-19 vaccine. About the research overall: Analysis merged second doses at about 4 or about 12 weeks. Whole-study results and caveats: Mostly white British, mostly female donors; authors suggested clonal diversity may be underestimated. Repertoire sampling happened only post peak T cell response.

Concerning this clone: Its antigen remains unidentified.

Produced via immunoSEQ multiplex PCR; TCRdb's table is partial and in-frame only. The sample lists some 130,000 clones, about 90% occurring once. CDR1 SGHDT and CDR2 YYEEEE come from the germline V gene. V shed 7 bases and J shed 5 bases, with 18 bases lying between them. The CDR3 sequence is 14 residues long. Specimen: peripheral blood, collected on day 0 of AZD1222 vaccination. The chain joins TRBV5-6 to TRBJ1-1; tentative D call: TRBD1 (6 bases). This sequence originates from an adult in good health. The CDR3 bases are TGTGCCAGCCGGGGCTCGTGGGGGCGGACTGAAGCTTTCTTT. As protein: CASRGSWGRTEAFF.